This T cell receptor beta chain stems from a study of T cell repertoires in cytomegalovirus infection. Turning to this clonotype: Its target is not known.

Findings of the study overall: The cumulative frequency of public TCR beta families identified carriers of CMV plus the relevant HLA.

Using its own MiXCR run on the reads, TCRdb lists one record per CDR3 protein. The sample contains some 130,000 distinct CDR3 sequences, roughly 9% of which appear only once. The junction had 9 bases not matched to a gene; V was cut back by 1 base and J by 0 bases. This CDR3 comprises 18 residues. Germline lookup yields CDR1 DFQATT and CDR2 SNEGSKA (reference sequence). The rearrangement uses TRBV20-1 and TRBJ2-1; TRBD2 aligns across 10 bases. The sequencing input was PBMCs. This clonotype was sampled from a human donor in good health (CMV status not recorded). Some clones in this sample may be carry-over from other donors' samples. The CDR3 region is CSARGASGGPSSYNEQFF. For the CDR3, the DNA is TGCAGTGCTAGAGGGGCTAGCGGGGGCCCTAGCTCCTACAATGAGCAGTTCTTC.